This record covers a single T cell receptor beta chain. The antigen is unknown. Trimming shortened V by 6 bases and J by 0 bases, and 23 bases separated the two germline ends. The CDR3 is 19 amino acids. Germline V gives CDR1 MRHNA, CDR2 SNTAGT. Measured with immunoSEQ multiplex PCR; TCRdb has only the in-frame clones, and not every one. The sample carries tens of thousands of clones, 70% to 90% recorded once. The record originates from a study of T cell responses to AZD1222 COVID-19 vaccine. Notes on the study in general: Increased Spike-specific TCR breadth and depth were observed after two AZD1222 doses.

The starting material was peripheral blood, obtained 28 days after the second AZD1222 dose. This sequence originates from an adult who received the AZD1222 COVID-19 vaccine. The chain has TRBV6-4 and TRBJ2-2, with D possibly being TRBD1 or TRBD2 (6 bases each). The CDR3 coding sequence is TGTGCCAGCAGCAAAGGGTTGGGGGGCCCACCCCCGAACACCGGGGAGCTGTTTTTT. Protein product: CASSKGLGGPPPNTGELFF.